One T cell receptor (beta chain) is described in this entry. The data derive from a study of CD8 T cells in Susac syndrome. Reverse transcription used about 0.45 to 1 ug RNA and random hexamers. TCRdb re-derived calls from the immunoSEQ multiplex PCR reads in MiXCR, one entry per CDR3 protein. This table has fewer than 95,000 distinct CDR3 sequences, roughly 96% appearing once. What was sequenced was CD8+ T cells from PBMCs. The receptor's source is a human donor with Susac syndrome.

The CDR3 protein is CASTLTGFSNQPQHF. Written as DNA, the CDR3 is TGTGCCAGCACTCTGACAGGGTTTAGCAATCAGCCCCAGCATTTT. The chain links TRBV12-3 or TRBV12-4 to TRBJ1-5; TRBD1 aligns across 7 bases. J was trimmed by 0 bases and V by 7 bases; bases with no gene match: 6. The CDR3 extends over 15 amino acids.